The present T cell receptor beta chain was sequenced within a study of T cells expressing NK-cell markers (TCRdb year 2020). Concerning the study at large: About 8 donors provided sorted CD3+CD56+NKG2C+, CD3+CD56+NKG2C- and CD3+CD56-NKG2C+ T-cell subsets, whose TCR beta-chain repertoires were profiled. Among the eight sequenced donors, seven were HCMV-seropositive and one was HCMV-seronegative. Sequencing of the libraries produced 2 x 150 bp reads on Illumina HiSeq 2000/2500, MiSeq or NextSeq. Randomly selected healthy volunteers, three men and five women, were used as the eight sequenced donors.

The CDR3 holds 15 amino acids from the cysteine to the phenylalanine. No DNA is listed. CDR1 and CDR2 are read off the germline V gene (reference sequence) as DFQATT and SNEGSKA. A note on this clonotype: It has no known antigen specificity.

What the study reported, not specific to this receptor: Whether the expanded NKG2C-expressing T cell clones were specific for HCMV antigens remained unclear. Those dominant clonotypes were again the most abundant among CD3+CD56-NKG2C+ cells in a handful of donors, at about 25-60.1%. In more than five donors, the dominant CD3+CD56+NKG2C+ clonotypes ranked among the top 10 CD8+ clonotypes, making up 1.0-7.0% of CD8+ T cells.

Sequencing was performed on an Illumina HiSeq 2000. 5'RACE template switching, by which a universal primer site and unique molecular identifiers were added, was used to make TCR beta cDNA libraries. Synthesis of cDNA was primed from the TCR beta constant segment and was followed by two consecutive PCR amplification steps. As for the authors' bioinformatics: MIGEC was used to demultiplex reads and group the reads by UMI, and MiTCR was used to assemble and quantify clonotypes. Only TCR cDNA sequences supported by at least two reads were kept to exclude erroneous sequences. The tcR package was used for downstream repertoire analysis, and clonotypes were matched between fractions using CDR3 nucleotide sequence together with V segment. Antigen specificity was annotated against VDJdb with VDJmatch, allowing one amino acid substitution in CDR3. TCRdb reanalyzed the reads, keeping one entry per CDR3 protein sequence and omitting DNA. These V and J calls originate from TCRdb's pipeline instead of the authors' own analysis. For this sample, the table gives about 380,000 distinct CDR3 sequences. The top ten constitute around 5.3% of the sample.

To determine HCMV serostatus, a commercial ELISA kit was used to detect HCMV-specific IgG in serum. Peripheral blood mononuclear cells were isolated from blood by Ficoll density gradient centrifugation. Source material: blood T cells: a sorted CD56 or NKG2C T cell subset, CD4+ or CD8+ T cells, or bulk PBMC T cells (not recorded which). The rearrangement combines TRBV20-1 with TRBJ2-2; TCRdb picks TRBD1, but there is no DNA to check that call. This sequence originates from a man aged 18-75 years in good health. The CDR3 region: CSASRQGARTGELFF.